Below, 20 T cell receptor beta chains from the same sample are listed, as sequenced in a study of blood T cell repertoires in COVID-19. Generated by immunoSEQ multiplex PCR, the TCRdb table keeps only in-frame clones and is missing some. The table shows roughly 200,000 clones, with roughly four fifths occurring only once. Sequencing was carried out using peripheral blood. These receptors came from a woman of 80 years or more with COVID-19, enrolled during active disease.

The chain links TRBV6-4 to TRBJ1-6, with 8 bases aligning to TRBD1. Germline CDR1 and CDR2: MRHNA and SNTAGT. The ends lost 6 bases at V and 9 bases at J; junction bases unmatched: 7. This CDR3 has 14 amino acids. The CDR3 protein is CASSPGTGLSPLHF. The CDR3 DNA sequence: TGTGCCAGCAGCCCCGGGACAGGTCTTTCACCCCTCCACTTT.

Here the CDR3 DNA reads TGTGCCAGCAGCTTCTCAGTCAGGATGAACACTGAAGCTTTCTTT. Protein product: CASSFSVRMNTEAFF. The chain carries TRBV7-2 and TRBJ1-1; no reliable D call. Trimming left V 3 bases short and J 0 bases short, with 11 bases between. Germline V gives CDR1 SGHTA, CDR2 FQGNSA. The CDR3 has 15 residues.

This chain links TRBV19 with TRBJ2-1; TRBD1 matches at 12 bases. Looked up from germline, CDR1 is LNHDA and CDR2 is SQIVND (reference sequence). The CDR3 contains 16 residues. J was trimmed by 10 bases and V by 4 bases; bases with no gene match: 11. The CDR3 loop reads CASSTLRDRGQVEQFF. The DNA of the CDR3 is TGTGCCAGTAGTACCCTTAGGGACAGGGGGCAAGTGGAGCAGTTCTTC.

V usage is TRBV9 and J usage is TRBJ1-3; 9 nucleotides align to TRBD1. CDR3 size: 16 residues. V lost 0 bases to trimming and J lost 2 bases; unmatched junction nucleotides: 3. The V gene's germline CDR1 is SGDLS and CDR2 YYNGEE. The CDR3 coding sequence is TGTGCCAGCAGCGTAGACAGGGGGCTGACTGGAAACACCATATATTTT. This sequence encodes CASSVDRGLTGNTIYF.

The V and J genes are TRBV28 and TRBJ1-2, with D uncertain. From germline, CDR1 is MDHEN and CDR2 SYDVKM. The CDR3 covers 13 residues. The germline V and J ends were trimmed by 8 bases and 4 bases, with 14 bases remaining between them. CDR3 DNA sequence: TGTGCCAGCTGGCGGCCAAGAGGCTATGGCTACACCTTC. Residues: CASWRPRGYGYTF.

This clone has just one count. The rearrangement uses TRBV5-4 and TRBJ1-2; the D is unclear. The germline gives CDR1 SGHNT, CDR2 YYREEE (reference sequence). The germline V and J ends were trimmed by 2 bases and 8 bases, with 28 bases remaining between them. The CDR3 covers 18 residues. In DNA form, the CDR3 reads TGTGCCAGCAGCTTAGAAGTGGCGTCGAGACAATTATTCTTGGGCTACACCTTC. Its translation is CASSLEVASRQLFLGYTF.

The CDR3 region has the DNA TGTGCCAGCGGCTCCCAGGGGTACTCCACAGATACGCAGTATTTT. It yields the protein CASGSQGYSTDTQYF. The J gene is TRBJ2-3, the V gene TRBV7-3, with a possible D match to TRBD1 (6 bases). V gave up 8 bases and J gave up 2 bases, with 17 bases separating them. Germline CDR1 and CDR2: SGHTA and FQGTGA. CDR3 length: 15 residues.

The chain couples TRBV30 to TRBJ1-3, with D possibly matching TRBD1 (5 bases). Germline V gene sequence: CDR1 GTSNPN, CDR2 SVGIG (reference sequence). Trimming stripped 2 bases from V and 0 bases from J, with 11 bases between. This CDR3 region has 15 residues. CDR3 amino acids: CAWSPPGRSGNTIYF. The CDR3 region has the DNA TGTGCCTGGAGTCCCCCAGGGCGCTCTGGAAACACCATATATTTT. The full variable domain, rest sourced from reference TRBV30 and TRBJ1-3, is SQTIHQWPATLVQPVGSPLSLECTVEGTSNPNLYWYRQAAGRGLQLLFYSVGIGQISSEVPQNLSASRPQDRQFILSSKKLLLSDSGFYLCAWSPPGRSGNTIYFGEGSWLTVV.

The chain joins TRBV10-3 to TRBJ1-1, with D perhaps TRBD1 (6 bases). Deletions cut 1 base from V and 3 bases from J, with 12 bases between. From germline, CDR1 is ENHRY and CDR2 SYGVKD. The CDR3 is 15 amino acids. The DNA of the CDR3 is TGTGCCATCAGTGAGTTTGGGGGGGCCGACACTGAAGCTTTCTTT. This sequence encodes CAISEFGGADTEAFF.

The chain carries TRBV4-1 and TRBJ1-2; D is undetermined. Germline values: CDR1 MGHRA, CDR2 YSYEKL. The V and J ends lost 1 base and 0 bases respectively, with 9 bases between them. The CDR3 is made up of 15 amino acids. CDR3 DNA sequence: TGCGCCAGCAGCCAAGGTGGAGTTGCTAACTATGGCTACACCTTC. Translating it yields CASSQGGVANYGYTF.

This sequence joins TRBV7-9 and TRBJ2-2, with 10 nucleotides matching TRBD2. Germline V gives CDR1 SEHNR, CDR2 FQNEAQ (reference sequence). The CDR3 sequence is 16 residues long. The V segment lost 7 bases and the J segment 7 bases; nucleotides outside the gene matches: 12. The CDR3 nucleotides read TGTGCCAGCACCTTTCACAGCGGGGGGGCCAACGGGGAGCTGTTTTTT. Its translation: CASTFHSGGANGELFF.

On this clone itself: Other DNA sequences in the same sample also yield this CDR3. CDR3 loop: CASSSGGNTEAFF. The DNA of the CDR3 is TGTGCCAGCAGCTCAGGAGGGAACACTGAAGCTTTCTTT. The gene calls are TRBV7-3 and TRBJ1-1; D gene unclear. In germline, CDR1 is SGHTA, CDR2 FQGTGA. Between the trimmed V and J ends, which lost 4 bases and 1 base, there was a span of 7 bases. The CDR3 has 13 residues.

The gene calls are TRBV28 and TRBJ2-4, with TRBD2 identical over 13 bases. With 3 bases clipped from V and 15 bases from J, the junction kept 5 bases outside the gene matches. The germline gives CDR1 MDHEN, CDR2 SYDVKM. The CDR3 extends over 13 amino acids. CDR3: CASSFGTSGIWYF. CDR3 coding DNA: TGTGCCAGCAGTTTTGGGACTAGCGGGATTTGGTACTTC.

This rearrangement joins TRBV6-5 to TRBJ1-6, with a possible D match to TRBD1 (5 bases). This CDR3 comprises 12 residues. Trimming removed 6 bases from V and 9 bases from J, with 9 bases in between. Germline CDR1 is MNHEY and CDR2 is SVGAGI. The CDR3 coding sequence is TGTGCCAGCAGCCGCCAGGGTTCACCCCTCCACTTT. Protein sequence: CASSRQGSPLHF.

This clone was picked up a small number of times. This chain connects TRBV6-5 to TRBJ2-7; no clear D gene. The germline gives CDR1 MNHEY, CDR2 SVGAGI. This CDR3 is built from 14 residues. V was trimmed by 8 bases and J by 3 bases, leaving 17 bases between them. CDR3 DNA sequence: TGTGCCAGCCGATTAGCCCCAAGTAGCTACGAGCAGTACTTC. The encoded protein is CASRLAPSSYEQYF.

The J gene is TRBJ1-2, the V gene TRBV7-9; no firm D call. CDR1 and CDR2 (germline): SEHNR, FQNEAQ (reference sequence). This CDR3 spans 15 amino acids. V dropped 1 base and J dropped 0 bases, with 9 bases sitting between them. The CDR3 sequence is CASSLGSGSNYGYTF. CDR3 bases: TGTGCCAGCAGCTTAGGTTCGGGGTCTAACTATGGCTACACCTTC.

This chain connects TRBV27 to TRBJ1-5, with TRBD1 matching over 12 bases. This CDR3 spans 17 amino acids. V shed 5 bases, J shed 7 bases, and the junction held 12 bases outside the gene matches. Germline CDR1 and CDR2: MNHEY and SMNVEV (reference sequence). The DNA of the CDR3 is TGTGCCAGCAGTCCTTACTTCGTCGGGACAGGGGGCCAGCCCCAGCATTTT. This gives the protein CASSPYFVGTGGQPQHF.

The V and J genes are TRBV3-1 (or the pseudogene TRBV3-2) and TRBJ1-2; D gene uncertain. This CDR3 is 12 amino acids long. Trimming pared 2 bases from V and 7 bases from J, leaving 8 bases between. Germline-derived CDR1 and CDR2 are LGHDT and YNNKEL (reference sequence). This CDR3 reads CASSQTGSGYTF. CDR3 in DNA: TGTGCCAGCAGCCAAACGGGTTCTGGCTACACCTTC.

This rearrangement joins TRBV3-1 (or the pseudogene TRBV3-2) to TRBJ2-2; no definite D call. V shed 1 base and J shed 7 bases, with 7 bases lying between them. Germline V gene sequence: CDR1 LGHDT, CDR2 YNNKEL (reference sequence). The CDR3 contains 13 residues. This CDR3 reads CASSQGLVGELFF. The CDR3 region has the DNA TGTGCCAGCAGCCAAGGTCTAGTCGGGGAGCTGTTTTTT.

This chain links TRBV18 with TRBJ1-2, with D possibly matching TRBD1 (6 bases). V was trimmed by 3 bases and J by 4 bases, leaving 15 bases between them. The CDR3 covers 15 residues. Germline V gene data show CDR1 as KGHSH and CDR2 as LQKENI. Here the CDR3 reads CASSPEDRPIYGYTF. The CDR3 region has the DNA TGTGCCAGCTCACCCGAGGACAGACCCATCTATGGCTACACCTTC.